This paragraph reports one T cell receptor (beta chain). Its specificity is not known. This record belongs to a study of cytomegalovirus exposure and HLA in healthy donors. For the study at large: The study placed 70% to 85% of its approximately 380 genotyped donors in the Caucasian-associated ancestry cluster.

Study-wide findings and caveats: Rarity characterized most TCR sequences, yet some public TCRs appeared in many donors.

From germline, CDR1 is LGHNA and CDR2 YNFKEQ. The CDR3 loop spans 17 amino acids. V lost 1 base, J lost 2 bases, and 7 bases stayed unmatched. 60 Vbeta and 13 Jbeta primers were used in PCR. TCRdb keeps only in-frame clones here, not all; method: immunoSEQ multiplex PCR. The record lists tens of thousands of clones, of which the ten most abundant hold around 4.2%. The chain links TRBV4-2 to TRBJ2-3, with 9 bases lining up with TRBD2. This clonotype originated in a male donor in good health and CMV-seronegative. The sequencing input was PBMCs. The CDR3 nucleotides read TGTGCCAGCAGCCAAGGAGATAGCGGGGGTGCCACAGATACGCAGTATTTT. Translation: CASSQGDSGGATDTQYF.